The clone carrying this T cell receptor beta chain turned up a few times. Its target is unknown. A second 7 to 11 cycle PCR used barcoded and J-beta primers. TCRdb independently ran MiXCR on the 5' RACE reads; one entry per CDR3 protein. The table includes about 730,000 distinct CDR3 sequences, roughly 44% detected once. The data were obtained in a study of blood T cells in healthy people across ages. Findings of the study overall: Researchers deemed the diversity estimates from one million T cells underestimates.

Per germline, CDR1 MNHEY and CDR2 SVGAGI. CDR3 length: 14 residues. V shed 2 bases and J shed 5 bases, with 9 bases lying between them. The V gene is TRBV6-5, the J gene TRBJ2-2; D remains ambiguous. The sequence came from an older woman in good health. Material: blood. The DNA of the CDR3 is TGTGCCAGCAGTTACACAACCGGGACCGGGGAGCTGTTTTTT. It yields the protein CASSYTTGTGELFF.